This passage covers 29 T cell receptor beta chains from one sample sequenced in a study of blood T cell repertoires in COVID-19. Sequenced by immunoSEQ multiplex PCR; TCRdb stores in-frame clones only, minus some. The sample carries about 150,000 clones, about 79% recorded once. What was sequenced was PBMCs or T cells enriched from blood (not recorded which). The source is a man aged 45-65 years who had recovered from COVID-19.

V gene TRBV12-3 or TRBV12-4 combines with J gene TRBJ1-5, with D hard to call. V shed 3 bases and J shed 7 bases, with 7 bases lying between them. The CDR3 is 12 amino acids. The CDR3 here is CASSFQSQPQHF. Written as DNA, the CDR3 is TGTGCCAGCAGTTTCCAGTCACAGCCCCAGCATTTT.

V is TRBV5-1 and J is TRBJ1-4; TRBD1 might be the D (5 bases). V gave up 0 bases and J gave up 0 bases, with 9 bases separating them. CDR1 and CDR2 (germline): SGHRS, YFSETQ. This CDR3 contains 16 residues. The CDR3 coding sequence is TGCGCCAGCAGCTTGGCCGACAGCACAACTAATGAAAAACTGTTTTTT. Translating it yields CASSLADSTTNEKLFF.

CDR3 loop: CASSILYEQYF. DNA of the CDR3: TGTGCCAGCAGCATCCTTTACGAGCAGTACTTC. V is TRBV14 and J is TRBJ2-7; no definite D call. The V end lost 5 bases, the J end lost 4 bases, and 6 bases lay between the germline ends. Germline-derived CDR1 and CDR2 are SGHDN and FVKESK. The CDR3 contains 11 residues.

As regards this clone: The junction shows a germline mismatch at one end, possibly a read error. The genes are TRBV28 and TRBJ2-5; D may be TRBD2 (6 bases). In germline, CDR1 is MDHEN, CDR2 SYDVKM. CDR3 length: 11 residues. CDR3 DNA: TGTGCCAGCAGGACAGCCGGGACTTGGCACTTC. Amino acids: CASRTAGTWHF.

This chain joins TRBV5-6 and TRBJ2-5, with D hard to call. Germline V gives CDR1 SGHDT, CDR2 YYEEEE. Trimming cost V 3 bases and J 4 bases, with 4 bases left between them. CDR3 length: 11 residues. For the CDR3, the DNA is TGTGCCAGCAGCTCATCAGAGACCCAGTACTTC. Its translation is CASSSSETQYF.

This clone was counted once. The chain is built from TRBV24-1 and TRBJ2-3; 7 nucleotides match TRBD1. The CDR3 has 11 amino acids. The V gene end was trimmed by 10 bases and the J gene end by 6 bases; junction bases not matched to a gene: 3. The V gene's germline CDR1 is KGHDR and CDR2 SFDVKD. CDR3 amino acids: CATTGVDTQYF. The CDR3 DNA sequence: TGTGCCACTACAGGGGTGGATACGCAGTATTTT.

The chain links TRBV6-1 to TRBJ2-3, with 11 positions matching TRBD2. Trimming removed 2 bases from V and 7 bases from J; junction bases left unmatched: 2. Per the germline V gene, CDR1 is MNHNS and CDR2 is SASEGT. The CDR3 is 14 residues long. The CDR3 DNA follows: TGTGCCAGCAGTGAATCTAGCGGGGGGAATACGCAGTATTTT. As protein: CASSESSGGNTQYF.

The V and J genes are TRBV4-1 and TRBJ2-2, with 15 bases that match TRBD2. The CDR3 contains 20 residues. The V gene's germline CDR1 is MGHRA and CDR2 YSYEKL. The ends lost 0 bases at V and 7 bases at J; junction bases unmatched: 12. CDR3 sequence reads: CASSQDRPGLAGGSSGELFF. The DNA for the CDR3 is TGCGCCAGCAGCCAAGATCGGCCTGGACTAGCGGGGGGGTCGAGCGGGGAGCTGTTTTTT.

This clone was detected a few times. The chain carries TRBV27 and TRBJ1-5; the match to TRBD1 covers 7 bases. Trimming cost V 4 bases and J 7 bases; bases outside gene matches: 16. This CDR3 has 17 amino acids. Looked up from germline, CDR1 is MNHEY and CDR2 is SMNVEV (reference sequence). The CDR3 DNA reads TGTGCCAGCAGTTCCGTACAGGTGACAGGGTCCAGGCAGCCCCAGCATTTT. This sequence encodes CASSSVQVTGSRQPQHF.

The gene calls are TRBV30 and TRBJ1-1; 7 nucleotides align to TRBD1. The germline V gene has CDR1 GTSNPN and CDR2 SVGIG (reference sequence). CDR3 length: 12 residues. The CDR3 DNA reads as TGTGCACAGGGACAGCTAGGCACTGAAGCTTTCTTT. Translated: CAQGQLGTEAFF.

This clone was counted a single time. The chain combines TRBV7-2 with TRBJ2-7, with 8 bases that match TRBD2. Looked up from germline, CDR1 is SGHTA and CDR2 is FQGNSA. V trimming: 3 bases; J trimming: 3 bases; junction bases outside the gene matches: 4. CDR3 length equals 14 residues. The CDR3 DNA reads TGTGCCAGCAGCTTGGGGGGGACTAGCTACGAGCAGTACTTC. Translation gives CASSLGGTSYEQYF.

The CDR3 region has the DNA TGTGCCAGTAGTATGGGATCAGGGTTTAACACCGGGGAGCTGTTTTTT. Protein product: CASSMGSGFNTGELFF. The chain joins TRBV19 to TRBJ2-2, with a tentative D call TRBD1 (5 bases). Germline values: CDR1 LNHDA, CDR2 SQIVND (reference sequence). Trimming cost V 3 bases and J 2 bases, with 13 bases left between them. The CDR3 runs to 16 residues.

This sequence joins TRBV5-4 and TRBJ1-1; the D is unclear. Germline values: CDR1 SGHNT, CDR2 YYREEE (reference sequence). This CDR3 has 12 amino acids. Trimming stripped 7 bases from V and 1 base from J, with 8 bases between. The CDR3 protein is CASYGWNTEAFF. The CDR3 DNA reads TGTGCCAGCTACGGGTGGAACACTGAAGCTTTCTTT.

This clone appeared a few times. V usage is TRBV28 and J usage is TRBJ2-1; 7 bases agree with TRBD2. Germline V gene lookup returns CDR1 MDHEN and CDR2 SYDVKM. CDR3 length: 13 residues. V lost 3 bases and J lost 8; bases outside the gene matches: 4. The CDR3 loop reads CASSFGLADEQFF. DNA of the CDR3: TGTGCCAGCAGTTTCGGGCTAGCGGATGAGCAGTTCTTC.

This CDR3 reads CASSPGQGARTDTQYF. The CDR3 nucleotides read TGTGCCAGCAGCCCCGGACAGGGGGCGAGGACAGATACGCAGTATTTT. V and J are TRBV13 and TRBJ2-3; TRBD1 matches 11 bases. The ends lost 5 bases at V and 3 bases at J; junction bases unmatched: 7. The CDR3 contains 16 residues. Germline V gene sequence: CDR1 PRHDT, CDR2 FYEKMQ (reference sequence).

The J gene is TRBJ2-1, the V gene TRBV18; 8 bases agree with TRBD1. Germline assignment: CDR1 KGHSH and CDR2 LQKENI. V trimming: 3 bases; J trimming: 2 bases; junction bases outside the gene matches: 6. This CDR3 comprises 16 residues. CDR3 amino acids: CASSPDREPAYNEQFF. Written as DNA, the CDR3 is TGTGCCAGCTCACCGGACAGGGAACCAGCCTACAATGAGCAGTTCTTC.

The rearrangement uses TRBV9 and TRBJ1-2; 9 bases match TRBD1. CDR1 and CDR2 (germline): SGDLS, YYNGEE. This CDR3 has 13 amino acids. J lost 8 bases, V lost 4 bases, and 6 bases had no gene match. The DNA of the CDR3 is TGTGCCAGCAGCCAGGGACAGGGTGAAGGCTACACCTTC. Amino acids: CASSQGQGEGYTF.

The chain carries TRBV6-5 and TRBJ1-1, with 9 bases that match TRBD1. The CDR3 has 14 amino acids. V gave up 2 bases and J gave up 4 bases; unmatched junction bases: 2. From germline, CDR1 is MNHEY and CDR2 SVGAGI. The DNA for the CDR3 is TGTGCCAGCAGTTACGGGACAGGGTTCACTGAAGCTTTCTTT. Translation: CASSYGTGFTEAFF.

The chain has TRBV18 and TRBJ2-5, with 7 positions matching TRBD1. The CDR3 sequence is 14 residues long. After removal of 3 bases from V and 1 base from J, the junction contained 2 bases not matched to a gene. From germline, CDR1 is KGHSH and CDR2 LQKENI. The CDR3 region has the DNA TGTGCCAGCTCACCGACAGGGATCCAAGAGACCCAGTACTTC. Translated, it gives CASSPTGIQETQYF.

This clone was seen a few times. The CDR3 loop is CASSIGRGRTEAFF. The DNA for the CDR3 is TGTGCCAGTAGTATAGGCAGGGGAAGGACTGAAGCTTTCTTT. V and J are TRBV19 and TRBJ1-1; TRBD1 might be the D (6 bases). Trimming removed 1 base from V and 5 bases from J, with 11 bases in between. This CDR3 is 14 amino acids long. CDR1 and CDR2 from the germline V gene are LNHDA and SQIVND (reference sequence). The full variable domain, with the rest looked up from reference TRBV19 and TRBJ1-1, is DGGITQSPKYLFRKEGQNVTLSCEQNLNHDAMYWYRQDPGQGLRLIYYSQIVNDFQKGDIAEGYSVSREKKESFPLTVTSAQKNPTAFYLCASSIGRGRTEAFFGQGTRLTVV.

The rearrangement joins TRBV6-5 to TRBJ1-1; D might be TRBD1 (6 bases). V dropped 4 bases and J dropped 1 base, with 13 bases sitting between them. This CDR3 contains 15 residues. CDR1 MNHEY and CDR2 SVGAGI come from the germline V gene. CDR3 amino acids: CASSSYRQANTEAFF. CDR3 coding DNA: TGTGCCAGCAGTTCCTATAGACAGGCGAACACTGAAGCTTTCTTT.

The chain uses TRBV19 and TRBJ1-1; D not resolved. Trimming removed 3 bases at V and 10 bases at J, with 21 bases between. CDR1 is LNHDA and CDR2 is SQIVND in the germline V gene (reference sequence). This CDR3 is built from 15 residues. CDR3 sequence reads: CASSISSVNPRGAFF. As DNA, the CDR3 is TGTGCCAGTAGTATTTCTTCGGTAAATCCGCGTGGAGCTTTCTTT.

CDR3 residues: CAWSQMTGPFGGYTF. CDR3 nucleotides: TGTGCCTGGAGTCAAATGACAGGTCCCTTCGGCGGCTACACCTTC. V gene TRBV30 combines with J gene TRBJ1-2; D may be TRBD1 (6 bases). Trimming took 2 bases from V and 8 from J, leaving 21 bases between them. The CDR3 runs to 15 residues. Germline CDR1 GTSNPN, CDR2 SVGIG (reference sequence).

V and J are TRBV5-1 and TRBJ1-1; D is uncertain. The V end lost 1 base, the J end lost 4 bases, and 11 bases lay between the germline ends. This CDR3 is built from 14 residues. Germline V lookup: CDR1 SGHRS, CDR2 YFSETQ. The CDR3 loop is CASSLIDGGTEAFF. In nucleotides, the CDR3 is TGCGCCAGCAGCTTGATAGACGGAGGCACTGAAGCTTTCTTT.

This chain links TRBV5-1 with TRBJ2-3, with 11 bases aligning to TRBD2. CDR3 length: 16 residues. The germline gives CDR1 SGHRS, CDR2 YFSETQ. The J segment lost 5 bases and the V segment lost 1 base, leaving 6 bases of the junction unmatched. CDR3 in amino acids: CASSLSSGGALDTQYF. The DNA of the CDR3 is TGCGCCAGCAGCTTGAGTAGCGGGGGGGCCTTAGATACGCAGTATTTT. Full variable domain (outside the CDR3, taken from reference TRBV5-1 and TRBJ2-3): KAGVTQTPRYLIKTRGQQVTLSCSPISGHRSVSWYQQTPGQGLQFLFEYFSETQRNKGNFPGRFSGRQFSNSRSEMNVSTLELGDSALYLCASSLSSGGALDTQYFGPGTRLTVL.

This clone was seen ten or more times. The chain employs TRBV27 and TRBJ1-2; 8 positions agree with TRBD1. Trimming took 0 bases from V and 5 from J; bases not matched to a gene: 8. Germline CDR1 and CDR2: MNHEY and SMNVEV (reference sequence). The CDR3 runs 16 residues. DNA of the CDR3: TGTGCCAGCAGTTTATCGGCCAAAGACAGGGGTTATGGCTACACCTTC. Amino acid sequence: CASSLSAKDRGYGYTF.

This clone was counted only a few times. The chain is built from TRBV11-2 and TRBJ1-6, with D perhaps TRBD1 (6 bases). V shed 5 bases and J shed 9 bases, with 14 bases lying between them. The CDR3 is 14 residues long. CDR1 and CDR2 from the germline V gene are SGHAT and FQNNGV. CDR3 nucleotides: TGTGCCAGCAGCCGCACAGGGATCAGTTCACCCCTCCACTTT. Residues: CASSRTGISSPLHF.

The CDR3 DNA is TGTGCCAGCTCACCAGGGGAGACCTACGAGCAGTACTTC. Translating it yields CASSPGETYEQYF. V and J are TRBV18 and TRBJ2-7; D might be TRBD2 (5 bases). This CDR3 has 13 amino acids. With 2 bases removed from V and 2 bases from J, the gap between germline ends came to 7 bases. The germline V gene encodes CDR1 KGHSH and CDR2 LQKENI. The whole variable domain, remainder taken from reference TRBV18 and TRBJ2-7, is NAGVMQNPRHLVRRRGQEARLRCSPMKGHSHVYWYRQLPEEGLKFMVYLQKENIIDESGMPKERFSAEFPKEGPSILRIQQVVRGDSAAYFCASSPGETYEQYFGPGTRLTVT.

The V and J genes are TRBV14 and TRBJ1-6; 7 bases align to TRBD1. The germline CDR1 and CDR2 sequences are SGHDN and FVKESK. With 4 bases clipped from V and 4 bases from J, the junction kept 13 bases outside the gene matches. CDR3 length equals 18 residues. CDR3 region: CASSPRQGRSSYNSPLHF. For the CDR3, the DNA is TGTGCCAGCAGCCCTCGACAGGGCCGCTCTTCATATAATTCACCCCTCCACTTT.